The clone carrying this T cell receptor (beta chain) was counted a few times. This sample is drawn from a study of shared T cell receptors in the human thymus. Germline lookup yields CDR1 MNHEY and CDR2 SMNVEV (reference sequence). This CDR3 has 19 amino acids. Germline trimming cut 4 bases from V and 7 bases from J; bases unmatched to any gene: 18. Clones were sequenced by immunoSEQ multiplex PCR, and TCRdb holds only the in-frame ones, with some missing. The table shows about 500,000 clones, with approximately 80% occurring only once. Another study also made use of these data, one on human thymus T cells.

Sequencing was done on a sample of thymocytes. This clonotype was obtained from a boy younger than two with a congenital heart defect. V usage is TRBV27 and J usage is TRBJ2-1; 11 nucleotides match TRBD2. The CDR3, as DNA: TGTGCCAGCAGTTCCCCCCACATCAAACTAGCGGGAGTTTCGAATGAGCAGTTCTTC. Translated, it gives CASSSPHIKLAGVSNEQFF.